This entry concerns a single TCR beta chain. Antigen: not known. CDR1 is SGHNT, CDR2 YYREEE, per germline (reference sequence). The CDR3 covers 15 residues. V lost 3 bases, J lost 7 bases, and 6 bases stayed unmatched. The donors were part of the validation cohort, which consisted of 120 subjects and was separate from the first cohort of under 750 subjects. The data belong to a study of cytomegalovirus exposure and HLA in healthy donors. General observations from the study: Through in vitro validation, a few CMV-associated chains were shown to be specific for CMV antigens. Rare TCR sequences dominated, though some public TCRs recurred in many donors.

TCRdb's copy holds only in-frame clones and misses some; the assay was immunoSEQ multiplex PCR. This table holds under 250,000 clones, around 78% found once. This sequence was found in a woman under 30 in good health and CMV-seronegative. The chain combines TRBV5-4 with TRBJ2-1, with 11 bases lining up with TRBD2. The sample was PBMCs. In nucleotides, the CDR3 is TGTGCCAGCAGCTCGCTAGCGGGGGGAGGGAATGAGCAGTTCTTC. Encoded protein: CASSSLAGGGNEQFF.